The entry that follows covers one TCR beta chain sequence. Lactation, pregnancy, other autoimmune disease or uncontrolled infection excluded patients. Template material for amplifying TCR beta CDR3 regions consisted of RNA transcripts. The HTBI primer set drove a first-round RT-PCR of the TCR CDR3. TCRdb recomputed calls from the multiplex PCR reads with MiXCR, one row per CDR3 protein. The data hold 550,000 to 600,000 distinct CDR3 sequences, with roughly a sixth observed a single time. This specimen comes from a study of T cells in Graves' hyperthyroidism and ophthalmopathy. V lost 5 bases to trimming and J lost 10 bases, with 20 bases between them. CDR3 length: 15 amino acids. The germline gives CDR1 ENHRY, CDR2 SYGVKD.

This clonotype was obtained from a young woman with Graves' hyperthyroidism. The sequenced sample was blood. J is TRBJ1-4 and V is TRBV10-3, with D unresolved. In nucleotides, the CDR3 is TGTGCCATCAGTCCCTCCGGTCTGAACAGCGGAAAACTGTTTTTT. Its translation is CAISPSGLNSGKLFF.